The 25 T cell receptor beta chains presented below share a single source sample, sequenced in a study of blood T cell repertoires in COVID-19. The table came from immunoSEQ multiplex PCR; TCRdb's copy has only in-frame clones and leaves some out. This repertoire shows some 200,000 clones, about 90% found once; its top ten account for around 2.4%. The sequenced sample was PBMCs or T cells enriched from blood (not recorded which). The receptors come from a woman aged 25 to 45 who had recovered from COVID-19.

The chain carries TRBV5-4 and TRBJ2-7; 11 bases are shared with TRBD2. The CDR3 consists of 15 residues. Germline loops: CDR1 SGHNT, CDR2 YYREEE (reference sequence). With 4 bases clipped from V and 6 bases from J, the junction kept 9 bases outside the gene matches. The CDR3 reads CASSPGTSGPREQYF. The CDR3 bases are TGTGCCAGCAGCCCCGGGACTAGCGGTCCTCGCGAGCAGTACTTC.

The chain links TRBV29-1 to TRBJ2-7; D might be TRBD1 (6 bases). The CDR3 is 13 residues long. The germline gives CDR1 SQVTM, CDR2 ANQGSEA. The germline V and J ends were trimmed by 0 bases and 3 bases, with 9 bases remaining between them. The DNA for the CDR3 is TGCAGCGTTGAAGAGGGCAGGGGCTACGAGCAGTACTTC. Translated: CSVEEGRGYEQYF.

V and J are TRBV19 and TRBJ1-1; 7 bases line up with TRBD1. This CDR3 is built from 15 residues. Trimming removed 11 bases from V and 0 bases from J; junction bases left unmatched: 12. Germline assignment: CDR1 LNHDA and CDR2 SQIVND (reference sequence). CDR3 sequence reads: CAAKKQGGLNTEAFF. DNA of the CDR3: TGTGCCGCTAAGAAGCAGGGGGGACTGAACACTGAAGCTTTCTTT.

The CDR3 sequence is CASSVGDTFMNTEAFF. The CDR3 DNA reads as TGTGCCAGCAGCGTAGGTGACACTTTCATGAACACTGAAGCTTTCTTT. V usage is TRBV9 and J usage is TRBJ1-1; D is unresolved. The length of the CDR3 is 16 residues. The ends were cut back, 0 bases at V and 0 bases at J, with 12 bases in the middle. CDR1 and CDR2 from the germline V gene are SGDLS and YYNGEE.

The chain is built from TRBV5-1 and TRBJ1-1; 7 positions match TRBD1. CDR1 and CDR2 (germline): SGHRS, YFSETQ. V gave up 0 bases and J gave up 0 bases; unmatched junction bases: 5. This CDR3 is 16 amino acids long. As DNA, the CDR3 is TGCGCCAGCAGCTTGGACACAGGGGTCGTGAACACTGAAGCTTTCTTT. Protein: CASSLDTGVVNTEAFF.

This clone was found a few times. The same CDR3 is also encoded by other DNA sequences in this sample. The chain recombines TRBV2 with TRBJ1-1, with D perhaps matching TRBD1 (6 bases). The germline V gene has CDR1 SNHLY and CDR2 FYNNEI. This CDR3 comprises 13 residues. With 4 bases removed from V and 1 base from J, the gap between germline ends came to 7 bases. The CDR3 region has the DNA TGTGCCAGCAGTGGGACAGCGAACACTGAAGCTTTCTTT. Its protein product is CASSGTANTEAFF. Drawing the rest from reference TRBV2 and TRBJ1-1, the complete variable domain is EPEVTQTPSHQVTQMGQEVILRCVPISNHLYFYWYRQILGQKVEFLVSFYNNEISEKSEIFDDQFSVERPDGSNFTLKIRSTKLEDSAMYFCASSGTANTEAFFGQGTRLTVV.

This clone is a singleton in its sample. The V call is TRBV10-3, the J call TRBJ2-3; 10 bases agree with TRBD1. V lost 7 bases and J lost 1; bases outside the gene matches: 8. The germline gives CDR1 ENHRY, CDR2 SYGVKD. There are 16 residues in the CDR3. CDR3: CAITPDGTGGTDTQYF. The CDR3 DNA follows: TGTGCCATCACTCCGGACGGGACAGGGGGCACAGATACGCAGTATTTT.

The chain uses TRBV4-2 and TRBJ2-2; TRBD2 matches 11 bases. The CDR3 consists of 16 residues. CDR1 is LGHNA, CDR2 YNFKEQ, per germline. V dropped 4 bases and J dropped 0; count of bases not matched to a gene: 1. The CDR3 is CASSLLAGANTGELFF. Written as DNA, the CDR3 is TGTGCCAGCAGCCTACTAGCGGGGGCGAACACCGGGGAGCTGTTTTTT.

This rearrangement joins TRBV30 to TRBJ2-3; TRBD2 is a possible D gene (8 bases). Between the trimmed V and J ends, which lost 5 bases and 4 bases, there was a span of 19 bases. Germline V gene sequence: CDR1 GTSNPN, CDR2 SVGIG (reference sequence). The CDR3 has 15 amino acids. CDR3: CAWASGTAGADTQYF. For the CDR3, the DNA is TGTGCCTGGGCATCCGGGACAGCGGGGGCAGATACGCAGTATTTT.

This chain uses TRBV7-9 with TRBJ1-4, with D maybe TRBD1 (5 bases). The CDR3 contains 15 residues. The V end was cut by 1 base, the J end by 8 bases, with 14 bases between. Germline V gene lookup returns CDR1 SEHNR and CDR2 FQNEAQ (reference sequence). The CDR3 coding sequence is TGTGCCAGCAGCTTAGGTCGGGCAGGGCGAGAAAAACTGTTTTTT. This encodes CASSLGRAGREKLFF.

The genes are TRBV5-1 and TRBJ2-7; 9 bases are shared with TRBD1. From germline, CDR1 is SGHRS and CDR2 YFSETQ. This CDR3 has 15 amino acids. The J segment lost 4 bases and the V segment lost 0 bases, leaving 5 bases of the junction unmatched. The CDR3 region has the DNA TGCGCCAGCAGCTTGGGGACAGGGGAAGGATACGAGCAGTACTTC. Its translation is CASSLGTGEGYEQYF.

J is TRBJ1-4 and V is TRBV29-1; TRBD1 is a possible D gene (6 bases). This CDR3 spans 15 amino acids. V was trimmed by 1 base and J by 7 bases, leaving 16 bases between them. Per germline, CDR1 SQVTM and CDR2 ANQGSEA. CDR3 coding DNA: TGCAGCGTTGAAGCCACAGGGAGGGCTGGTGAAAAACTGTTTTTT. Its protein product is CSVEATGRAGEKLFF.

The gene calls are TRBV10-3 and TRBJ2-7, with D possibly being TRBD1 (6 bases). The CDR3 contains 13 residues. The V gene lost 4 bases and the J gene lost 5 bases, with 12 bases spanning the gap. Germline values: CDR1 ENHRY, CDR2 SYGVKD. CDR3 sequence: CAISGQGRNEQYF. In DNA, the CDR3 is TGTGCCATCAGTGGGCAGGGGCGAAACGAGCAGTACTTC.

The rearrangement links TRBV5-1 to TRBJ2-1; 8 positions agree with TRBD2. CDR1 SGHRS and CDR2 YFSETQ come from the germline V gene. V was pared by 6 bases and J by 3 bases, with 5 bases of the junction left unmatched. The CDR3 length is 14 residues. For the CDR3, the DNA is TGCGCCAGCAAGGCGGGGGGTCTCTACAATGAGCAGTTCTTC. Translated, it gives CASKAGGLYNEQFF.

The CDR3 here is CASSVRPGGRETQYF. CDR3 nucleotides: TGTGCCAGCAGCGTAAGGCCAGGGGGGAGGGAGACCCAGTACTTC. The rearrangement joins TRBV9 to TRBJ2-5; maybe TRBD1 (7 bases). Between the trimmed V and J ends, which lost 1 base and 5 bases, there was a span of 15 bases. This CDR3 has 15 amino acids. Germline values: CDR1 SGDLS, CDR2 YYNGEE.

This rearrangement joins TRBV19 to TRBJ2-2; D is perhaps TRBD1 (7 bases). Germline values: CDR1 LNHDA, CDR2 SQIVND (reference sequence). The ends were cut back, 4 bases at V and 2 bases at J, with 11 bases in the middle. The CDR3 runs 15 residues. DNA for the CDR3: TGTGCCAGTAGTAGGAGGGGGCGAAACACCGGGGAGCTGTTTTTT. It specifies CASSRRGRNTGELFF.

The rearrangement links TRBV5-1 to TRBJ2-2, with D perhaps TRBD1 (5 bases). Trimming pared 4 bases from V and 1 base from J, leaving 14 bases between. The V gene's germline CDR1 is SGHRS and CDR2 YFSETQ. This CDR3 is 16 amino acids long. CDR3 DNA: TGCGCCAGCAGCCCCAACGGACACCTGAACACCGGGGAGCTGTTTTTT. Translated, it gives CASSPNGHLNTGELFF.

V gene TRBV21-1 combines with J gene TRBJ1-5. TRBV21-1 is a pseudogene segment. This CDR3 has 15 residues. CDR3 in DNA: TGTGCCAGCAGCATGGCTTGCGGGAGCAATCAGCCCCAGCATTTT. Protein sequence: CASSMACGSNQPQHF.

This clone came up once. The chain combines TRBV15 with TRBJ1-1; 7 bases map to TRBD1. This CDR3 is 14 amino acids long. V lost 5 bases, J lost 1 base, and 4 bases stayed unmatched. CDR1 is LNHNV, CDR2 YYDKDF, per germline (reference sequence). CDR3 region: CATSSYRGNTEAFF. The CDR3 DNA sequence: TGTGCCACCAGCTCGTACAGGGGGAACACTGAAGCTTTCTTT.

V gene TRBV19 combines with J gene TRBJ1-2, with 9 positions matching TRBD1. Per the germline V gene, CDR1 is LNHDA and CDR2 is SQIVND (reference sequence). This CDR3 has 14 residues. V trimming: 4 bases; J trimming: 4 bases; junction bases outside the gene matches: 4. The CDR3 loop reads CASSRPDRGYGYTF. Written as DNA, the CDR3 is TGTGCCAGTAGTAGACCGGACAGGGGCTATGGCTACACCTTC.

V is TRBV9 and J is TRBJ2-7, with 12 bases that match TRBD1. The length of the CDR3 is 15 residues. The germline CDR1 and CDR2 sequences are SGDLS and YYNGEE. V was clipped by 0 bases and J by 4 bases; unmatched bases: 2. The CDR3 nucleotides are TGTGCCAGCAGCGTAGAGGGACAGGGGGCTTACGAGCAGTACTTC. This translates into CASSVEGQGAYEQYF.

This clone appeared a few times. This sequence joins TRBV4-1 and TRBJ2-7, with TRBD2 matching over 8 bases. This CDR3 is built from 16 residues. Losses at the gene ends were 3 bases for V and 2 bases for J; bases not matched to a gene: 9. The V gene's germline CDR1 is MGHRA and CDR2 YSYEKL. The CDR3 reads CASSHTPPGLAYEQYF. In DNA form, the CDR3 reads TGCGCCAGCAGCCATACCCCCCCGGGACTAGCCTACGAGCAGTACTTC.

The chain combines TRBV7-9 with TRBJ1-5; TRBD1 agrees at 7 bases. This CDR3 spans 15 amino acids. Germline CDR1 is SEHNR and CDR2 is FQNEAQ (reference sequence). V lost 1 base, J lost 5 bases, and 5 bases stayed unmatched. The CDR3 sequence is CASSLGGTAHQPQHF. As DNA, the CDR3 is TGTGCCAGCAGCTTAGGAGGGACAGCCCATCAGCCCCAGCATTTT.

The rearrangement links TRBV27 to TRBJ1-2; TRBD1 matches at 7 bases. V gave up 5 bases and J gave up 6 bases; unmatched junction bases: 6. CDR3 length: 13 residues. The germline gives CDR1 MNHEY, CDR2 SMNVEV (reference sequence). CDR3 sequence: CASSPHDRDGYTF. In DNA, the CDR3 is TGTGCCAGCAGTCCACACGACAGGGATGGCTACACCTTC.

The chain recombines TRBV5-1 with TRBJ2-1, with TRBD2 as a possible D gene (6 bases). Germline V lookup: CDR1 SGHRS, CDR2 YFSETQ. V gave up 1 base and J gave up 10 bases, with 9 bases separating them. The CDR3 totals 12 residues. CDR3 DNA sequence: TGCGCCAGCAGCTTGTTTGGACTAGAGCAGTTCTTC. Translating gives CASSLFGLEQFF.